This T cell receptor beta chain was captured in a study of T cells in Graves' hyperthyroidism and ophthalmopathy. The CDR3 extends over 13 amino acids. Germline CDR1 is SEHNR and CDR2 is FQNEAQ (reference sequence). The trim removed 7 bases at V and 5 bases at J, leaving 5 bases unmatched. From RNA transcripts, TCR beta CDR3 regions were amplified. First-round RT-PCR targeting the TCR CDR3 was performed with the HTBI primer set. TCRdb reanalysed the multiplex PCR reads using MiXCR and keeps one entry per CDR3 protein. The data hold 300,000 to 450,000 distinct CDR3 sequences, with roughly 14% observed a single time. In this sample, this clonotype turned up many times.

This TCR came from a woman in her 30s with Graves' ophthalmopathy. The V call is TRBV7-9, the J call TRBJ1-5; 7 positions agree with TRBD1. Sequenced sample: blood. The chain's CDR3 is CASTDDRDQPQHF. In DNA form, the CDR3 reads TGTGCCAGCACCGACGACAGGGATCAGCCCCAGCATTTT. Full variable domain (remainder filled in from reference TRBV7-9 and TRBJ1-5): DTGVSQNPRHKITKRGQNVTFRCDPISEHNRLYWYRQTLGQGPEFLTYFQNEAQLEKSRLLSDRFSAERPKGSFSTLEIQRTEQGDSAMYLCASTDDRDQPQHFGDGTRLSIL.